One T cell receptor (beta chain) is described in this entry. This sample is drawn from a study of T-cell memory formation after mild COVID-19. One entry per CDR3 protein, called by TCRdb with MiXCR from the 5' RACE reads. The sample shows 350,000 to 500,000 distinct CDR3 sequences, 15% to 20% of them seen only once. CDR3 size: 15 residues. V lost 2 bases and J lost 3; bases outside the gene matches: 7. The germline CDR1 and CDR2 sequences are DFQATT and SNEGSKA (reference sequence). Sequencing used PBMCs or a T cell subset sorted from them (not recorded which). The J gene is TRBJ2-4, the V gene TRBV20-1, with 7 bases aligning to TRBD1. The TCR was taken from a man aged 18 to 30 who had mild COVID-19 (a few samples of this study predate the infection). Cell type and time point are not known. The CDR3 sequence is CSARSGQTGKNIQYF. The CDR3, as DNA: TGCAGTGCTAGATCGGGACAGACGGGCAAAAACATTCAGTACTTC.